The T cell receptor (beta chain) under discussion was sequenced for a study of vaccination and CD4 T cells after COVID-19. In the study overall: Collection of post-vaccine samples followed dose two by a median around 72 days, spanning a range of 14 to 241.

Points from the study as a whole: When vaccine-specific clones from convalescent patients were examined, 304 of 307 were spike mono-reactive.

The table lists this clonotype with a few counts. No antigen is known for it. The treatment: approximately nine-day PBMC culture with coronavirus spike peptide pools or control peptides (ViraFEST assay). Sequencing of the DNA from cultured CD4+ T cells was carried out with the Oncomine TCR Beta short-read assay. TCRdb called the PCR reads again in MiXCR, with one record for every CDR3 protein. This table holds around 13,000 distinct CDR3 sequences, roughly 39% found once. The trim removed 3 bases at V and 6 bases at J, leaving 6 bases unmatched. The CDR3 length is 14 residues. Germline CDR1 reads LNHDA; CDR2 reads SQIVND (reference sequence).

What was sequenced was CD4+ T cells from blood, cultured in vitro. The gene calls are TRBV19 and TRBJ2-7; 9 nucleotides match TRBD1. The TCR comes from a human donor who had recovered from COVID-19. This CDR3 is CASSMDRGKGEQYF. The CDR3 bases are TGTGCCAGTAGTATGGACAGGGGAAAGGGCGAGCAGTACTTC. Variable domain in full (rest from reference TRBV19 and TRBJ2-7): DGGITQSPKYLFRKEGQNVTLSCEQNLNHDAMYWYRQDPGQGLRLIYYSQIVNDFQKGDIAEGYSVSREKKESFPLTVTSAQKNPTAFYLCASSMDRGKGEQYFGPGTRLTVT.